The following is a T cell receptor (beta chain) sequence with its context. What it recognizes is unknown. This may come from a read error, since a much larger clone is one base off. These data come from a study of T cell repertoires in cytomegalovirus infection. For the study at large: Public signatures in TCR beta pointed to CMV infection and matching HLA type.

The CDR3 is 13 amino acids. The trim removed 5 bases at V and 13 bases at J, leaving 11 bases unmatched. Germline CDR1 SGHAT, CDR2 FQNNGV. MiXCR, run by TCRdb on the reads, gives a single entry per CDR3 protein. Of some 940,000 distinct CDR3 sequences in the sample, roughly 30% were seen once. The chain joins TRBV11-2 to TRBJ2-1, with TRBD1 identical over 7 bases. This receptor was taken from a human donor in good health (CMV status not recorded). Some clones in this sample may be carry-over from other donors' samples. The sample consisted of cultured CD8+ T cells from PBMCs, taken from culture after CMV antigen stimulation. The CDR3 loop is CASSLRQGGDQFF. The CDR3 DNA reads TGTGCCAGCAGCCTCCGACAGGGCGGTGACCAGTTCTTC.